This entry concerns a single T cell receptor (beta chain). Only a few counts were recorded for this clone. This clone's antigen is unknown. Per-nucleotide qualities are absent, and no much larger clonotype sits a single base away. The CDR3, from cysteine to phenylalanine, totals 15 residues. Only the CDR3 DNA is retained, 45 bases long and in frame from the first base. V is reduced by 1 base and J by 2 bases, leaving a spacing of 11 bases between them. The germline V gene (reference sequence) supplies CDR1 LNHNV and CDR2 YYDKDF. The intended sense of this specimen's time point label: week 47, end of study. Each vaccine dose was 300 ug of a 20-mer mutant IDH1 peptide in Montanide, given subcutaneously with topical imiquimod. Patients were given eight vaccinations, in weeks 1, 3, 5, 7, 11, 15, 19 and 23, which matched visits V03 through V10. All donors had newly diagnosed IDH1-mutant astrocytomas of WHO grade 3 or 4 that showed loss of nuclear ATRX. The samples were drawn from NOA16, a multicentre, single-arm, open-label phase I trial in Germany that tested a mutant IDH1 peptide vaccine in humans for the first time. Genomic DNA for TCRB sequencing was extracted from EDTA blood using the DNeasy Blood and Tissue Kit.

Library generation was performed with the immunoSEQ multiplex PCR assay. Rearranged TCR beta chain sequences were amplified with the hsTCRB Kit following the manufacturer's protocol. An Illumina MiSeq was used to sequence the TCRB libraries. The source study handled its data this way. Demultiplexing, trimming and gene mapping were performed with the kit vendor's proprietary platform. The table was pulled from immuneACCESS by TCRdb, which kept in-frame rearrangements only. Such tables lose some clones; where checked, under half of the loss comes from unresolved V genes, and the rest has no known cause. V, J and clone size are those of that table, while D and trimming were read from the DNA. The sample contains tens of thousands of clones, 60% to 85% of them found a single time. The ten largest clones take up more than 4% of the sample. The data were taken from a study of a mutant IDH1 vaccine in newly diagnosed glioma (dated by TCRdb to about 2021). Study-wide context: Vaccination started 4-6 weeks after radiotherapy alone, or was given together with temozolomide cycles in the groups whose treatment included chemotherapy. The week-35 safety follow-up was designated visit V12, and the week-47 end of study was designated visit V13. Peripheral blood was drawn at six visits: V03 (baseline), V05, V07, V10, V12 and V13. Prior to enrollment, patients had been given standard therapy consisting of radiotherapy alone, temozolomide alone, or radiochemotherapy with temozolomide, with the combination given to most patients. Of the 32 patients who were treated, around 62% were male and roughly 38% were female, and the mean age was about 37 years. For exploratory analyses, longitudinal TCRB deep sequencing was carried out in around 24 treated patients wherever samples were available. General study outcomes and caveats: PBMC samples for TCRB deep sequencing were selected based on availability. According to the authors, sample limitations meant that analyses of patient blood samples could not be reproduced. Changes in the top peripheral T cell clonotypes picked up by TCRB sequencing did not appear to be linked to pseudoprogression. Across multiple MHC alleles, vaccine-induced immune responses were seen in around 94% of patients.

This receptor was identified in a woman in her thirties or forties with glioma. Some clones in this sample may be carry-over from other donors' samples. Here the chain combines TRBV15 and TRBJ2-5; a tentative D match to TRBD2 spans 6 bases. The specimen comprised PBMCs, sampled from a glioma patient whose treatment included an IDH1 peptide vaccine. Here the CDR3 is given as CATSRGDGGQETQYF. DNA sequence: TGTGCCACCAGCAGAGGCGACGGGGGACAAGAGACCCAGTACTTC.